This is a list of T cell receptor beta chains from one sample in a study of regulatory T cells in long-lasting Graves disease. TCRdb recomputed calls from the multiplex PCR reads with MiXCR, one row per CDR3 protein. The repertoire holds approximately 540,000 distinct CDR3 sequences, with around 12% as singletons. These data also formed part of another study, on T cells in Graves' hyperthyroidism and ophthalmopathy.

The sample consisted of peripheral blood mononuclear cells (PBMCs), taken at new diagnosis, from a patient treated with antithyroid drugs. Receptor source: a woman between 25 and 40 years old with Graves disease. The CDR3 runs from the conserved cysteine through the conserved F or W. The D gene is left open where the match is weak. Part of the rows lack a size; the others show once, few, many or a class for expanded clones.

j_call: TRBJ1-1
d_call: NA
clone_size: few
v_call: TRBV6-2/TRBV6-3
cdr3_length: 13
cdr3_nt: TGTGCCAGCAGCAGGGCAGGAGGGACTGAAGCTTTCTTT
cdr3_aa: CASSRAGGTEAFF

j_call: TRBJ2-3
d_call: TRBD2
clone_size: few
v_call: TRBV29-1
cdr3_length: 13
cdr3_nt: TGCAGCGTGGAAGCGGGAGGAACAGATACGCAGTATTTT
cdr3_aa: CSVEAGGTDTQYF

j_call: TRBJ2-5
d_call: TRBD2
clone_size: NA
v_call: TRBV9
cdr3_length: 15
cdr3_nt: TGTGCCAGCAGCGTAGGCGGGAGGGCCGATGAGACCCAGTACTTC
cdr3_aa: CASSVGGRADETQYF

j_call: TRBJ1-1
d_call: NA
clone_size: many
v_call: TRBV11-2
cdr3_length: 15
cdr3_nt: TGTGCCAGCAGCCAAAGGGAATCCGGGACATCCGAAGCTTTCTTT
cdr3_aa: CASSQRESGTSEAFF

j_call: TRBJ2-3
d_call: NA
clone_size: many
v_call: TRBV20-1
cdr3_length: 16
cdr3_nt: TGCAGTGCTAGTCGGTTTGGTCAGTCAAGCACAGATACGCAGTATTTT
cdr3_aa: CSASRFGQSSTDTQYF

j_call: TRBJ2-7
d_call: NA
clone_size: many
v_call: TRBV12-3/TRBV12-4
cdr3_length: 16
cdr3_nt: TGTGCCAGCAGTTTAAGGGCGGTGGGGGCCTCTAGTAAGCAGTACTTC
cdr3_aa: CASSLRAVGASSKQYF

j_call: TRBJ1-1
d_call: TRBD1
clone_size: NA
v_call: TRBV12-3/TRBV12-4
cdr3_length: 13
cdr3_nt: TGTGCCAGCAGTCTCAGGACAGGGGTTGAAGCTTTCTTT
cdr3_aa: CASSLRTGVEAFF

j_call: TRBJ2-1
d_call: TRBD2
clone_size: few
v_call: TRBV19
cdr3_length: 15
cdr3_nt: TGTGCCAGTAGTCTTAGCGGGAGGGCGGTCAATGAGCAGTTCTTC
cdr3_aa: CASSLSGRAVNEQFF

j_call: TRBJ2-3
d_call: TRBD2
clone_size: many
v_call: TRBV25-1
cdr3_length: 16
cdr3_nt: TGTGCCAGCAGTCCCCAGGGACTAGCGGGAGGAGATACGCAGTATTTT
cdr3_aa: CASSPQGLAGGDTQYF

j_call: TRBJ2-7
d_call: NA
clone_size: many
v_call: TRBV5-8
cdr3_length: 20
cdr3_nt: TGTGCCAGCAGCTTTAGTGCCCTGATGACTTCCTTGCCCTCTAACTACGAGCAGTACTTC
cdr3_aa: CASSFSALMTSLPSNYEQYF

j_call: TRBJ2-7
d_call: NA
clone_size: many
v_call: TRBV29-1
cdr3_length: 14
cdr3_nt: TGCAGCGTTGAAGATGAGCGGAGCTCCTACGAGCAGTACTTC
cdr3_aa: CSVEDERSSYEQYF

j_call: TRBJ1-3
d_call: NA
clone_size: many
v_call: TRBV14
cdr3_length: 16
cdr3_nt: TGTGCCAGCAGCCGCTACATAAGTGGCTCTGGAAACACCATATATTTT
cdr3_aa: CASSRYISGSGNTIYF

j_call: TRBJ1-5
d_call: TRBD1
clone_size: many
v_call: TRBV27
cdr3_length: 15
cdr3_nt: TGTGCCAGCAGTCCGACAGGGTTTAGCAATCAGCCCCAGCATTTT
cdr3_aa: CASSPTGFSNQPQHF

j_call: TRBJ1-2
d_call: TRBD1
clone_size: many
v_call: TRBV5-1
cdr3_length: 15
cdr3_nt: TGCGCCAGCAGCTTGGACGGGACAGGGAGATATGGCTACACCTTC
cdr3_aa: CASSLDGTGRYGYTF

j_call: TRBJ1-6
d_call: NA
clone_size: many
v_call: TRBV28
cdr3_length: 12
cdr3_nt: TGTGCCAGCAGTTCCCCTACCGGGTCCCTCCACTTT
cdr3_aa: CASSSPTGSLHF

j_call: TRBJ1-1
d_call: NA
clone_size: few
v_call: TRBV18
cdr3_length: 15
cdr3_nt: TGTGCCAGCTCACCAGCCGGGACTCGGAACACTGAAGCTTTCTTT
cdr3_aa: CASSPAGTRNTEAFF

j_call: TRBJ1-1
d_call: NA
clone_size: few
v_call: TRBV13
cdr3_length: 12
cdr3_nt: TGTGCCAGCAGTACGAGAACGCTAAAGGCTTTCTTT
cdr3_aa: CASSTRTLKAFF

j_call: TRBJ1-5
d_call: NA
clone_size: many
v_call: TRBV3-1
cdr3_length: 14
cdr3_nt: TGTGCCAGCAGCCAAGGGAATAGCAATCAGCCCCAGCATTTT
cdr3_aa: CASSQGNSNQPQHF

j_call: TRBJ2-1
d_call: TRBD2
clone_size: NA
v_call: TRBV30
cdr3_length: 13
cdr3_nt: TGTGCCTGGAGGCTAGCGGACTACAATGAGCAGTTCTTC
cdr3_aa: CAWRLADYNEQFF

j_call: TRBJ2-1
d_call: NA
clone_size: many
v_call: TRBV5-1
cdr3_length: 17
cdr3_nt: TGCGCCAGCAGCCCTCTGAGAGTGCACAACTCCTACAATGAGCAGTTCTTC
cdr3_aa: CASSPLRVHNSYNEQFF

j_call: TRBJ2-1
d_call: NA
clone_size: few
v_call: TRBV29-1
cdr3_length: 12
cdr3_nt: TGCAGCGCCTACGTAATGGTGAATGAGCAGTTCTTC
cdr3_aa: CSAYVMVNEQFF

j_call: TRBJ1-5
d_call: NA
clone_size: NA
v_call: TRBV11-2
cdr3_length: 15
cdr3_nt: TGTGCCAGCAGCTTAGGGGGTGGCGGCAATCAGCCCCAGCATTTT
cdr3_aa: CASSLGGGGNQPQHF

j_call: TRBJ1-1
d_call: NA
clone_size: many
v_call: TRBV18
cdr3_length: 13
cdr3_nt: TGTGCCAGCTCACCAGAAGCGAACACTGAAGCTTTCTTT
cdr3_aa: CASSPEANTEAFF

j_call: TRBJ2-7
d_call: NA
clone_size: NA
v_call: TRBV9
cdr3_length: 14
cdr3_nt: TGTGCCAGCAGCGTCTACAGCGAGGGATACGAGCAGTACTTC
cdr3_aa: CASSVYSEGYEQYF

j_call: TRBJ1-2
d_call: NA
clone_size: NA
v_call: TRBV7-2
cdr3_length: 14
cdr3_nt: TGTGCCAACAGCTCCTACACAGCCAACTATGGCTACACCTTC
cdr3_aa: CANSSYTANYGYTF

j_call: TRBJ2-7
d_call: NA
clone_size: many
v_call: TRBV10-3
cdr3_length: 11
cdr3_nt: TGTGCCATCAGTGAGGAATACGAGCAGTACTTC
cdr3_aa: CAISEEYEQYF

j_call: TRBJ2-1
d_call: TRBD2
clone_size: NA
v_call: TRBV2
cdr3_length: 15
cdr3_nt: TGTGCCAGCAGCGGGACTAGCGGGAGTGTCTATGAGCAGTCCTTC
cdr3_aa: CASSGTSGSVYEQSF

j_call: TRBJ1-4
d_call: NA
clone_size: many
v_call: TRBV3-1
cdr3_length: 16
cdr3_nt: TGTGCCAGCAGCCAAAACCCCACAGCAACTAATGAAAAACTGTTTTTT
cdr3_aa: CASSQNPTATNEKLFF

j_call: TRBJ2-7
d_call: NA
clone_size: few
v_call: TRBV19
cdr3_length: 15
cdr3_nt: TGTGCCAGTAGTATCAGGGTTGGACTTCGATACGAGCAGTACTTC
cdr3_aa: CASSIRVGLRYEQYF

j_call: TRBJ2-1
d_call: NA
clone_size: NA
v_call: TRBV3-1
cdr3_length: 16
cdr3_nt: TGTGCCAGCAGCCAAGATTCTGGGGAGTGGTACAATGAGCAGTTCTTC
cdr3_aa: CASSQDSGEWYNEQFF

j_call: TRBJ2-7
d_call: TRBD2
clone_size: few
v_call: TRBV4-1
cdr3_length: 16
cdr3_nt: TGCGCCAGCAGCCAACCCCGGAGTAGCGGGACCTCCGAGCAGTACTTC
cdr3_aa: CASSQPRSSGTSEQYF

j_call: TRBJ2-5
d_call: TRBD2
clone_size: many
v_call: TRBV6-1
cdr3_length: 15
cdr3_nt: TGTGCCAGCACCGCCCAGGCGGGGGGACAAGAGACCCAGTACTTC
cdr3_aa: CASTAQAGGQETQYF

j_call: TRBJ1-3
d_call: NA
clone_size: few
v_call: TRBV20-1
cdr3_length: 13
cdr3_nt: TGCAGTGCTAGGAGACCTCGGGGAAACACCATATATTTT
cdr3_aa: CSARRPRGNTIYF

j_call: TRBJ1-2
d_call: NA
clone_size: many
v_call: TRBV19
cdr3_length: 13
cdr3_nt: TGTGCCAGTAGTCGGATGCCAGCCTATGGCTACACCTTC
cdr3_aa: CASSRMPAYGYTF

j_call: TRBJ2-5
d_call: NA
clone_size: NA
v_call: TRBV5-1
cdr3_length: 14
cdr3_nt: TGCGCCAGCAGCAGGGGGGGGTTTCAAGAGACCCAGTACTTC
cdr3_aa: CASSRGGFQETQYF

j_call: TRBJ1-2
d_call: TRBD1
clone_size: many
v_call: TRBV29-1
cdr3_length: 13
cdr3_nt: TGCAGCGTCGGGACAGGGAGCAACTATGGCTACACCTTC
cdr3_aa: CSVGTGSNYGYTF

j_call: TRBJ2-4
d_call: TRBD2
clone_size: many
v_call: TRBV7-3
cdr3_length: 16
cdr3_nt: TGTGCCAGCAGCTTAACCGGGACTAGCGGGGATCACATTCAGTACTTC
cdr3_aa: CASSLTGTSGDHIQYF

j_call: TRBJ2-1
d_call: NA
clone_size: NA
v_call: TRBV5-6
cdr3_length: 17
cdr3_nt: TGTGCCAGCAGCAGATACCTTCCCTATCCCTCCTACAATGAGCAGTTCTTC
cdr3_aa: CASSRYLPYPSYNEQFF

j_call: TRBJ1-2
d_call: NA
clone_size: many
v_call: TRBV6-9
cdr3_length: 15
cdr3_nt: TGTGCCAGCAGTTACCCTAAAGAAACTAACTATGGCTACACCTTC
cdr3_aa: CASSYPKETNYGYTF

j_call: TRBJ2-2
d_call: TRBD1
clone_size: many
v_call: TRBV19
cdr3_length: 15
cdr3_nt: TGTGCCAGTATTAACAGGGGATCCGGCACCGGGGAGCTGTTTTTT
cdr3_aa: CASINRGSGTGELFF

j_call: TRBJ2-3
d_call: NA
clone_size: many
v_call: TRBV7-9
cdr3_length: 19
cdr3_nt: TGTGCCAGCAGCTCGACGCAATATGTAGCGAGGGGGGGCACAGATACGCAGTATTTT
cdr3_aa: CASSSTQYVARGGTDTQYF

j_call: TRBJ2-5
d_call: TRBD2
clone_size: many
v_call: TRBV6-4
cdr3_length: 14
cdr3_nt: TGTGCCAGCAGGCTTAGCGGGGGGTTGCAGACCCAGTACTTC
cdr3_aa: CASRLSGGLQTQYF

j_call: TRBJ2-1
d_call: NA
clone_size: few
v_call: TRBV6-5
cdr3_length: 14
cdr3_nt: TGTGCCAGCAGTTACCGGGTCCGAGGTGGTGAGCAGTTCTTC
cdr3_aa: CASSYRVRGGEQFF

j_call: TRBJ2-5
d_call: NA
clone_size: many
v_call: TRBV27
cdr3_length: 14
cdr3_nt: TGTGCCAGCAGTTTAATGGGGGGCCCTGAGACCCAGTACTTC
cdr3_aa: CASSLMGGPETQYF

j_call: TRBJ2-7
d_call: TRBD1
clone_size: many
v_call: TRBV18
cdr3_length: 14
cdr3_nt: TGTGCCAGCTCACCAGGACAGGGTACGGGCGAGCAGTACTTC
cdr3_aa: CASSPGQGTGEQYF

j_call: TRBJ2-7
d_call: NA
clone_size: many
v_call: TRBV11-2
cdr3_length: 14
cdr3_nt: TGTGCCAGCAGCTACGGGAACAGGGTAAACGAGCAGTACTTC
cdr3_aa: CASSYGNRVNEQYF

j_call: TRBJ1-3
d_call: NA
clone_size: few
v_call: TRBV20-1
cdr3_length: 15
cdr3_nt: TGCAGTGCTAGAGACCCGGGATCCTCTGGAAACACCATATATTTT
cdr3_aa: CSARDPGSSGNTIYF

j_call: TRBJ2-7
d_call: TRBD1
clone_size: NA
v_call: TRBV28
cdr3_length: 14
cdr3_nt: TGTGCCAGCAGAGTACAGGGGGCCCTCTACGAGCAGTACTTC
cdr3_aa: CASRVQGALYEQYF

j_call: TRBJ1-1
d_call: TRBD1
clone_size: many
v_call: TRBV11-2
cdr3_length: 14
cdr3_nt: TGTGCCAGCAGCTTTGGACAGGGGTACACTGAAGCTTTCTTT
cdr3_aa: CASSFGQGYTEAFF

j_call: TRBJ2-4
d_call: TRBD2
clone_size: many
v_call: TRBV20-1
cdr3_length: 15
cdr3_nt: TGCAGTGCCCGGGGGGGGACTAGCGGGAGCGACATTCAGTACTTC
cdr3_aa: CSARGGTSGSDIQYF

j_call: TRBJ1-5
d_call: NA
clone_size: few
v_call: TRBV19
cdr3_length: 13
cdr3_nt: TGTGCCAGTGCTCCCTGGGGCAATCAGCCCCAGCATTTT
cdr3_aa: CASAPWGNQPQHF

j_call: TRBJ1-1
d_call: TRBD1
clone_size: many
v_call: TRBV6-1
cdr3_length: 16
cdr3_nt: TGTGCCAGCAGCTCAACAGGGGTGGGAAAAGGCACTGAAGCTTTCTTT
cdr3_aa: CASSSTGVGKGTEAFF

j_call: TRBJ1-1
d_call: NA
clone_size: many
v_call: TRBV20-1
cdr3_length: 15
cdr3_nt: TGCAGTGCTAGGCCTGGGGGGCAGTTTAACACTGAAGCTTTCTTT
cdr3_aa: CSARPGGQFNTEAFF

j_call: TRBJ2-3
d_call: TRBD2
clone_size: many
v_call: TRBV30
cdr3_length: 13
cdr3_nt: TGTGCCTGGACTAGCGGGGTTACAGATACGCAGTATTTT
cdr3_aa: CAWTSGVTDTQYF

j_call: TRBJ1-6
d_call: TRBD1
clone_size: many
v_call: TRBV28
cdr3_length: 13
cdr3_nt: TGTGCCGTTGGGACAGAGAAAGTCTCACCCCTCCACTTT
cdr3_aa: CAVGTEKVSPLHF

j_call: TRBJ1-3
d_call: NA
clone_size: many
v_call: TRBV12-3/TRBV12-4
cdr3_length: 15
cdr3_nt: TGTGCCAGCAGTTTGTGGGGATTCTCTGGAAACACCATATATTTT
cdr3_aa: CASSLWGFSGNTIYF

j_call: TRBJ2-1
d_call: TRBD2
clone_size: many
v_call: TRBV28
cdr3_length: 16
cdr3_nt: TGTGCCAGCAGTTTCTTTTGGAGGCAGCGGGAGAATCTCCAGTTCTTC
cdr3_aa: CASSFFWRQRENLQFF

j_call: TRBJ2-7
d_call: NA
clone_size: NA
v_call: TRBV19
cdr3_length: 14
cdr3_nt: TGTGCCAGTAGTATAGCGGGACCAACCTACGAGCAGTACTTC
cdr3_aa: CASSIAGPTYEQYF